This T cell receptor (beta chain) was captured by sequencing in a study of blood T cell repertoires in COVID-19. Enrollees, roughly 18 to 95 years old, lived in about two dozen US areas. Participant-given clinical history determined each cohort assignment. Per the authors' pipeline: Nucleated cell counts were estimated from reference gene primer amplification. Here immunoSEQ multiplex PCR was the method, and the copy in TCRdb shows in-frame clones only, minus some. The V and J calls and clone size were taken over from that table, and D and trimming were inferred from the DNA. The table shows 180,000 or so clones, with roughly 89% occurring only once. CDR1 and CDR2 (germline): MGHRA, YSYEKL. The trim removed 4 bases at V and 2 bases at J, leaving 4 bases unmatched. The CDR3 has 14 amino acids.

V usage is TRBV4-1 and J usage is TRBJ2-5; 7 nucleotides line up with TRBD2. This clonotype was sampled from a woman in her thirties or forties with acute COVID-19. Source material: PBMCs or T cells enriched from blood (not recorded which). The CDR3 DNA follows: TGCGCCAGCAGCCGTCCTAGCGGTCAAGAGACCCAGTACTTC. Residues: CASSRPSGQETQYF.